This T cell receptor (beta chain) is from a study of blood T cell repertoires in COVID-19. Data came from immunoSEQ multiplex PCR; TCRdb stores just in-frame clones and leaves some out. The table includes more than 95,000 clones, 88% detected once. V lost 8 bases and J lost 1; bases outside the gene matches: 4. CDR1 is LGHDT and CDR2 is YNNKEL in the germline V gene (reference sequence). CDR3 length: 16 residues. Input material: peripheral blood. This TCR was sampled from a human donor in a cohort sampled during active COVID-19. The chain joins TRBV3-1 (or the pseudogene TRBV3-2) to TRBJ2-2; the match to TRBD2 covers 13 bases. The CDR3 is CASARLAGGNTGELFF. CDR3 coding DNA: TGTGCCAGCGCCCGACTAGCGGGGGGGAACACCGGGGAGCTGTTTTTT.